This T cell receptor (beta chain) was retrieved from a study of metastatic and nonmetastatic thyroid tumors. Study observations and caveats: In blood and tumor, TCR beta diversity was reportedly significantly higher in malignant thyroid tumors than in benign nodules.

On this clone itself: What it recognizes is unknown.

Treatment of any kind had been given to no patient before thyroid surgery. Germline-derived CDR1 and CDR2 are LGHNA and YNFKEQ. CDR3 size: 15 residues. Trimming at V came to 0 bases and at J to 5 bases, leaving 4 bases not matched to a gene. With MiXCR, TCRdb reprocessed the PCR reads. The table includes around 25,000 clones, under 15% detected once. J is TRBJ2-7 and V is TRBV4-2; TRBD1 matches at 10 bases. Sequenced material: blood. This TCR was sampled from a female donor with papillary thyroid cancer or a benign thyroid nodule (not recorded which). Some clones in this sample may be carry-over from other donors' samples. This chain's CDR3 is CASSQEGQGSHEQYF. CDR3 coding DNA: TGTGCCAGCAGCCAAGAGGGACAGGGGAGCCACGAGCAGTACTTC.